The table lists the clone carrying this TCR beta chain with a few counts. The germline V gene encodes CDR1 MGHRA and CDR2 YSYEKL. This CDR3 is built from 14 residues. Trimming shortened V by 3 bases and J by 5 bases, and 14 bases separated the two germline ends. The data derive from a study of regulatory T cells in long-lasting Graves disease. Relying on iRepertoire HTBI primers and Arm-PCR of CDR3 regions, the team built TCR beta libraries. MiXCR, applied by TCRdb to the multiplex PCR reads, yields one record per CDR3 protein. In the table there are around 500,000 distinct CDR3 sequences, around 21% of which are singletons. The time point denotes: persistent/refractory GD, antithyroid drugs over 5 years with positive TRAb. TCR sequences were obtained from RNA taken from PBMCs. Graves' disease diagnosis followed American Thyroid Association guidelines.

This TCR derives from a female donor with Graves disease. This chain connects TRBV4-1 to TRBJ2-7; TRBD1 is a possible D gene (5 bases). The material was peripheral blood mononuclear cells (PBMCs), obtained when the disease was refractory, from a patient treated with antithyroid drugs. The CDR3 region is CASSHRQRVHEQYF. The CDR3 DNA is TGCGCCAGCAGCCACCGACAGAGAGTCCACGAGCAGTACTTC.